This passage covers 8 T cell receptor beta chains from one sample sequenced in a study of T cell responses to AZD1222 COVID-19 vaccine (dated by TCRdb to about 2021). What this sample's time point label stands for: about 28 days (+/-7) after the second vaccine dose. The library was produced with the immunoSEQ multiplex PCR assay. The source is immuneACCESS, and TCRdb retained only in-frame sequences with V and J called. Part of the clones is not carried over; for the studies checked, unresolved V genes explain less than half of this, and the remainder is unexplained. For this sample the table gives 95,000 to 110,000 clones, of which roughly 90% were detected only once. The ten most abundant clones make up under 10% of the sample. Sequenced here: peripheral blood, sampled 28 days after the second AZD1222 dose. All receptors derive from an adult who received the AZD1222 COVID-19 vaccine.

The chain recombines TRBV7-6 with TRBJ1-6, with 11 bases fitting TRBD1. The CDR3 contains 14 residues. CDR1 and CDR2 (germline): SGHVS, FNYEAQ. The ends lost 6 bases at V and 9 bases at J; junction bases unmatched: 4. The CDR3 region is CASSRTGGTSPLHF. The CDR3 DNA reads as TGTGCCAGCAGTCGGACAGGGGGCACTTCACCCCTCCACTTT.

This chain connects TRBV7-2 to TRBJ2-4; D may be TRBD1 or TRBD2 (5 bases each). Trimming pared 1 base from V and 0 bases from J, leaving 10 bases between. Germline V gives CDR1 SGHTA, CDR2 FQGNSA. This CDR3 spans 16 amino acids. CDR3 in DNA: TGTGCCAGCAGCTTAGATTGGGGGTTAGCCAAAAACATTCAGTACTTC. Its translation: CASSLDWGLAKNIQYF.

This chain joins TRBV4-2 and TRBJ2-5; possible D gene TRBD1, 5 bases. The CDR3 is 14 amino acids. V was pared by 0 bases and J by 4 bases, with 9 bases between. Germline CDR1 LGHNA, CDR2 YNFKEQ. CDR3 amino acids: CASSQDLGVETQYF. The CDR3 nucleotides are TGTGCCAGCAGCCAAGATCTAGGGGTAGAGACCCAGTACTTC.

The gene calls are TRBV18 and TRBJ1-3; D may be TRBD1 (5 bases). CDR3 size: 16 residues. V dropped 3 bases and J dropped 0 bases, with 12 bases sitting between them. The germline V gene has CDR1 KGHSH and CDR2 LQKENI. CDR3 residues: CASSPLGTRSGNTIYF. CDR3 sequence (DNA): TGTGCCAGCTCACCTCTGGGGACCCGCTCTGGAAACACCATATATTTT.

The genes are TRBV5-1 and TRBJ1-5, with 8 bases identical to TRBD1. The CDR3 covers 14 residues. Germline CDR1 SGHRS, CDR2 YFSETQ. V dropped 3 bases and J dropped 6; count of bases not matched to a gene: 5. The CDR3 nucleotides read TGCGCCAGCAGCTCAGGACAGGGCATTCAGCCCCAGCATTTT. This codes for CASSSGQGIQPQHF.

The chain employs TRBV19 and TRBJ2-2, with D perhaps assigned TRBD1 or TRBD2 (5 bases each). Between the trimmed V and J ends, which lost 4 bases and 1 base, there was a span of 13 bases. The V gene's germline CDR1 is LNHDA and CDR2 SQIVND (reference sequence). This CDR3 is built from 16 residues. CDR3 protein: CASSTTGRLNTGELFF. The CDR3 DNA follows: TGTGCCAGTAGTACGACGGGGCGTCTGAACACCGGGGAGCTGTTTTTT.

This chain joins TRBV5-1 and TRBJ2-3, with D possibly TRBD2 on 6 matching bases. The V and J ends lost 0 bases and 1 base respectively, with 12 bases between them. This CDR3 is 16 amino acids long. The germline gives CDR1 SGHRS, CDR2 YFSETQ. Here the CDR3 DNA reads TGCGCCAGCAGCTTGGTAGTCGGGAGTGGCACAGATACGCAGTATTTT. It codes for CASSLVVGSGTDTQYF.

This CDR3 reads CASSADRISYEQYF. CDR3 bases: TGCGCCAGCAGCGCTGACAGAATCTCCTACGAGCAGTACTTC. The chain recombines TRBV5-1 with TRBJ2-7, with a weak D call TRBD1 (5 bases). The germline gives CDR1 SGHRS, CDR2 YFSETQ. The CDR3 spans 14 residues. Trimming removed 4 bases from V and 0 bases from J, with 11 bases in between.